This entry describes one T cell receptor (beta chain). V shed 5 bases, J shed 6 bases, and the junction held 4 bases outside the gene matches. This CDR3 is built from 15 residues. The germline V gene has CDR1 SGHAT and CDR2 FQNNGV. This entry is derived from a study of T cell responses to AZD1222 COVID-19 vaccine. Sequencing used immunoSEQ multiplex PCR; TCRdb keeps in-frame clones, though not all of them. The sample includes roughly 79,000 clones, 92% of them seen just once. V and J are TRBV11-2 and TRBJ2-1; 13 nucleotides match TRBD2. The sequences come from peripheral blood, collected on day 0 of MenACWY control vaccination. The clonotype was recovered from an adult in good health. CDR3 sequence (DNA): TGTGCCAGCAGCCAACTAGCGGGAGGGATCAATGAGCAGTTCTTC. Its translation: CASSQLAGGINEQFF.